The sequence of this T cell receptor (beta chain) was determined in a study of PD-1 blockade in classical Hodgkin lymphoma. As for the study in general: Patients were given intravenous nivolumab, 3 mg/kg, every 2 weeks. Overall study results and limits: Newly diagnosed patients were reported to exhibit reduced baseline TCR diversity relative to healthy donors. The baseline diversity of complete responders showed similarity to that of newly diagnosed patients.

Generated by immunoSEQ multiplex PCR, the TCRdb table keeps only in-frame clones and is missing some. This sample has about 20,000 clones, with 88% found just once. The CDR3 has 17 residues. J gave up 5 bases and V 0 bases, and 11 bases lay outside the gene matches. The germline gives CDR1 SGDLS, CDR2 YYNGEE. The time point was: cycle 4 day 1 (C4D1), after more than 5 weeks of nivolumab. Patients all relapsed after autologous stem cell transplantation, and there was variation in brentuximab vedotin exposure. From thawed PBMCs, CD8+ T cells were isolated by magnetic negative selection. On this clone: Its antigen remains unidentified.

The gene calls are TRBV9 and TRBJ2-3; TRBD1 aligns across 8 bases. The material sequenced was CD8+ T cells from blood, taken before the fourth cycle of nivolumab. The receptor's source is a human donor with classical Hodgkin lymphoma. CDR3 sequence (DNA): TGTGCCAGCAGCGTAGGTGAGGGCAGGGGGCGCTTAGATACGCAGTATTTT. Translating it yields CASSVGEGRGRLDTQYF. Filled out from reference TRBV9 and TRBJ2-3, the complete variable domain reads DSGVTQTPKHLITATGQRVTLRCSPRSGDLSVYWYQQSLDQGLQFLIQYYNGEERAKGNILERFSAQQFPDLHSELNLSSLELGDSALYFCASSVGEGRGRLDTQYFGPGTRLTVL.